The 31 T cell receptor beta chains below were found in one sample sequenced in a study of metastatic and nonmetastatic thyroid tumors. Via MiXCR, TCRdb re-called the PCR reads. The data hold 20,000 to 25,000 clones, with about 24% observed a single time. All patients reached thyroid surgery having received no treatment beforehand. Sequences were obtained from tumor tissue. These TCRs come from a female donor with papillary thyroid cancer or a benign thyroid nodule (not recorded which). Some clones in this sample may be carry-over from other donors' samples.

This clone has only a few counts. This may be a read error: a much more frequent sequence differs by one nucleotide. V is TRBV25-1 and J is TRBJ1-2, with D unclear. The CDR3 is made up of 8 amino acids. Looked up from germline, CDR1 is MGHDK and CDR2 is SYGVNS. For the CDR3, the DNA is TGTGCCAGCAAATCCTACAACTTC. Amino acids: CASKSYNF.

This clone appeared many times. The chain employs TRBV7-2 and TRBJ1-4; 9 bases match TRBD1. Germline-derived CDR1 and CDR2 are SGHTA and FQGNSA. The CDR3 is made up of 13 amino acids. Trimming at V came to 5 bases and at J to 8 bases, leaving 3 bases not matched to a gene. CDR3 sequence: CASSPDRGEKLFF. CDR3 DNA sequence: TGTGCCAGCAGCCCGGACAGGGGCGAAAAACTGTTTTTT.

This clone has at least ten counts. This chain links TRBV18 with TRBJ2-5; D is undetermined. The V gene's germline CDR1 is KGHSH and CDR2 LQKENI. V was clipped by 3 bases and J by 4 bases, with 9 bases between them. The CDR3 spans 13 residues. The chain's CDR3 is CASSPLDRETQYF. The CDR3 DNA follows: TGTGCCAGCTCACCGCTAGACCGAGAGACCCAGTACTTC.

This clone appeared a few times. In this CDR3 the conserved last residue, phenylalanine or tryptophan, is missing, so a read error is likely. Because the CDR3's place on the DNA is in doubt, the DNA is left out and the CDR3 is given as listed by TCRdb. J is TRBJ2-7 and V is TRBV10-1; the D call in the table, TRBD1, was not verified against the DNA. The CDR3 length is 13 residues, termini included. The germline gives CDR1 WNHNN, CDR2 SYGVQD (reference sequence). CDR3 region: CASSQGGAYEHYL.

This clone was detected many times. The CDR3 nucleotides are TGTGCCAGCAGTTACGCCAGGGGGGAGTACGAGCAGTACTTC. It translates to CASSYARGEYEQYF. The chain carries TRBV6-5 and TRBJ2-7, with D tentatively TRBD1 (7 bases). The V gene's germline CDR1 is MNHEY and CDR2 SVGAGI. The V end lost 2 bases, the J end lost 4 bases, and 12 bases lay between the germline ends. CDR3 length: 14 residues.

This clone rates as medium-sized. The chain carries TRBV11-2 and TRBJ2-7; no clear D gene. This CDR3 contains 14 residues. Trimming took 1 base from V and 2 from J, leaving 9 bases between them. Looked up from germline, CDR1 is SGHAT and CDR2 is FQNNGV. The CDR3, as DNA: TGTGCCAGCAGCTTAGCTTACTCCCCCTACGAGCAGTACTTC. Translated: CASSLAYSPYEQYF.

This clone has a count of ten or more. This chain joins TRBV5-1 and TRBJ1-3; D not certain. Germline V lookup: CDR1 SGHRS, CDR2 YFSETQ. V was pared by 0 bases and J by 0 bases, with 7 bases between. The CDR3 covers 15 residues. The CDR3 bases are TGCGCCAGCAGCTTGGATCCGAGCTCTGGAAACACCATATATTTT. Residues: CASSLDPSSGNTIYF.

The V gene is TRBV20-1, the J gene TRBJ2-1; 8 bases fit TRBD2. Germline V gene sequence: CDR1 DFQATT, CDR2 SNEGSKA (reference sequence). V shed 5 bases, J shed 4 bases, and the junction held 7 bases outside the gene matches. The CDR3 spans 14 residues. The chain's CDR3 is CSAEAGAGYNEQFF. CDR3 nucleotides: TGCAGTGCTGAAGCGGGAGCTGGATACAATGAGCAGTTCTTC.

This clone appeared many times. Mismatch with germline at one junction end may stem from a read error. The rearrangement uses TRBV2 and TRBJ1-2; D gene ambiguous. CDR1 is SNHLY, CDR2 FYNNEI, per germline. The CDR3 is 11 residues long. The CDR3 nucleotides read TGTGCCAGCAGTGAAGTAGGCGGTATGTCCTTC. It codes for CASSEVGGMSF.

The rearrangement uses TRBV5-5 and TRBJ2-7, with D possibly TRBD1 on 6 matching bases. The CDR3 runs to 14 residues. V lost 0 bases, J lost 4 bases, and 11 bases lay in between. Per the germline V gene, CDR1 is SGHKS and CDR2 is YYEKEE (reference sequence). CDR3 amino acids: CASSLGTVLYEQYF. The CDR3 DNA reads TGTGCCAGCAGCTTGGGGACAGTTCTGTACGAGCAGTACTTC.

This clone was recorded a few times. The chain couples TRBV19 to TRBJ2-5; 12 bases line up with TRBD1. Looked up from germline, CDR1 is LNHDA and CDR2 is SQIVND (reference sequence). The CDR3 sequence is 14 residues long. V lost 6 bases to trimming and J lost 5 bases; unmatched junction nucleotides: 4. The CDR3 loop reads CASSPGTGGETQYF. In DNA, the CDR3 is TGTGCCAGTAGCCCCGGGACAGGGGGCGAGACCCAGTACTTC.

The table lists this clone with many counts. Possible read error: a much larger clone is one base away. This rearrangement joins TRBV20-1 to TRBJ1-1; D call uncertain. V was clipped by 5 bases and J by 12 bases, with 19 bases between them. CDR1 is DFQATT and CDR2 is SNEGSKA in the germline V gene (reference sequence). The CDR3 spans 12 residues. CDR3 nucleotides: TGCAGTGCTGTGGAGCAAGCCGGTAAAACTTTCTTT. This encodes CSAVEQAGKTFF.

At least ten counts were recorded for this clone. The rearrangement links TRBV20-1 to TRBJ2-7; the D gene is possibly TRBD2 (6 bases). In germline, CDR1 is DFQATT, CDR2 SNEGSKA (reference sequence). There are 10 residues in the CDR3. The V and J ends lost 5 bases and 12 bases respectively, with 14 bases between them. DNA of the CDR3: TGCAGTGCTGGGGGGAGCCGGGCGTACTTC. Encoded protein: CSAGGSRAYF.

Points on this clone: The junction departs from germline at one end; a sequencing error may be responsible. The rearrangement joins TRBV15 to TRBJ2-2; 8 nucleotides agree with TRBD1. The germline V gene encodes CDR1 LNHNV and CDR2 YYDKDF (reference sequence). The CDR3 loop spans 15 amino acids. CDR3 residues: CVTSSGDRGVGELFF. In nucleotides, the CDR3 is TGTGTCACCAGCTCGGGCGACAGGGGAGTCGGGGAGCTGTTTTTT.

The chain joins TRBV7-9 to TRBJ2-7, with a tentative D call TRBD2 (5 bases). Trimming shortened V by 7 bases and J by 5 bases, and 12 bases separated the two germline ends. CDR3 length: 12 residues. Germline lookup yields CDR1 SEHNR and CDR2 FQNEAQ (reference sequence). The CDR3 spells CASTFGEDEQYF. The CDR3 nucleotides read TGTGCCAGCACATTCGGGGAAGACGAGCAGTACTTC.

This clone showed up just a few times. The chain joins TRBV6-1 to TRBJ2-7; D is uncertain. This CDR3 has 13 residues. V gave up 7 bases and J gave up 2 bases, with 12 bases separating them. CDR1 is MNHNS and CDR2 is SASEGT in the germline V gene. DNA for the CDR3: TGTGCCAGCAACCGCGGCAGCCCCTACGAGCAGTACTTC. Its translation is CASNRGSPYEQYF.

This clone was observed at least ten times. Other nucleotide sequences from this sample produce the same CDR3. The genes are TRBV5-1 and TRBJ2-5; 8 positions agree with TRBD2. Per the germline V gene, CDR1 is SGHRS and CDR2 is YFSETQ. Trimming removed 6 bases from V and 4 bases from J; junction bases left unmatched: 14. The CDR3 has 16 residues. The DNA of the CDR3 is TGCGCCAGCAATAGCGGGATATCATACGAAAGAGAGACCCAGTACTTC. Translation: CASNSGISYERETQYF.

This clone was seen at least ten times. The V gene is TRBV15, the J gene TRBJ2-5; D possibly uses TRBD1 or TRBD2 (5 bases each). V dropped 1 base and J dropped 3 bases, with 12 bases sitting between them. The CDR3 contains 15 residues. Germline V gene sequence: CDR1 LNHNV, CDR2 YYDKDF (reference sequence). The CDR3 DNA reads TGTGCCACCAGCAGAGCGAGGGGAGTAAAAGAGACCCAGTACTTC. Amino acid sequence: CATSRARGVKETQYF.

The chain joins TRBV6-1 to TRBJ1-2; 7 nucleotides match TRBD1. Germline V CDR1 and CDR2: MNHNS, SASEGT. The V segment lost 6 bases and the J segment 4 bases; nucleotides outside the gene matches: 17. The CDR3 has 17 amino acids. The CDR3 loop reads CASREAVGGQGGYGYTF. CDR3 nucleotides: TGTGCCAGCAGGGAGGCAGTGGGCGGCCAGGGGGGCTATGGCTACACCTTC.

The rearrangement joins TRBV28 to TRBJ1-2; D ambiguous. Germline V gene data show CDR1 as MDHEN and CDR2 as SYDVKM. The CDR3 is made up of 14 amino acids. V dropped 10 bases and J dropped 8 bases, with 23 bases sitting between them. In DNA, the CDR3 is TGTGCCATCACCGGAGCCCCAGTGTCCGGGGGCTACACCTTC. Translation gives CAITGAPVSGGYTF.

The V and J genes are TRBV9 and TRBJ2-7; 9 nucleotides match TRBD2. V gave up 3 bases and J gave up 10 bases; unmatched junction bases: 17. From germline, CDR1 is SGDLS and CDR2 YYNGEE. CDR3 size: 16 residues. This CDR3 is CASSASRLAGFGDQYF. CDR3 coding DNA: TGTGCCAGCAGCGCCTCCCGGCTAGCGGGATTTGGGGATCAGTACTTC.

V usage is TRBV7-3 and J usage is TRBJ2-3; 7 nucleotides align to TRBD2. J was trimmed by 0 bases and V by 5 bases; bases with no gene match: 11. CDR3 length: 17 amino acids. CDR1 is SGHTA, CDR2 FQGTGA, per germline. The DNA for the CDR3 is TGTGCCAGCAGCAAACGTGTACTAGCGACTAGCACAGATACGCAGTATTTT. Residues: CASSKRVLATSTDTQYF.

This clone is deemed medium-sized. The chain combines TRBV6-1 with TRBJ2-7, with D maybe TRBD2 (6 bases). The CDR3 length is 13 residues. Germline V gene data show CDR1 as MNHNS and CDR2 as SASEGT. V lost 5 bases to trimming and J lost 2 bases, with 10 bases between them. This chain's CDR3 is CASSWRDPYEQYF. The CDR3, as DNA: TGTGCCAGCAGTTGGCGGGACCCCTACGAGCAGTACTTC.

This clone has at least ten counts. The chain uses TRBV20-1 and TRBJ2-5, with D uncertain. V lost 7 bases to trimming and J lost 1 base, with 7 bases between them. The CDR3 is 11 amino acids. CDR1 and CDR2 from the germline V gene are DFQATT and SNEGSKA (reference sequence). The CDR3 spells CSVDAQETQYF. Written as DNA, the CDR3 is TGCAGTGTCGACGCCCAAGAGACCCAGTACTTC.

There are many counts of this clone. A junction end diverges from the germline sequence, so it may reflect a read error. The identical CDR3 is also encoded by other nucleotide sequences in the sample. The rearrangement links TRBV10-1 to TRBJ2-7; D unclear. Germline V gene data show CDR1 as WNHNN and CDR2 as SYGVQD (reference sequence). The CDR3 has 14 amino acids. The CDR3 region is CASSDGLPPYEQYF. In DNA form, the CDR3 reads TGCGCCAGTAGTGACGGCCTACCTCCCTACGAGCAGTACTTC.

The table lists this clone with a few counts. This chain joins TRBV27 and TRBJ2-7, with 10 bases aligning to TRBD2. The CDR3 length is 15 residues. J lost 6 bases, V lost 5 bases, and 10 bases had no gene match. Germline lookup yields CDR1 MNHEY and CDR2 SMNVEV (reference sequence). CDR3 nucleotide sequence: TGTGCCAGCAGTCCTACCCTACTAGCGGGAACCGAGCAGTACTTC. Translation gives CASSPTLLAGTEQYF.

The sample holds many counts of this clone. The V gene is TRBV5-1, the J gene TRBJ2-1; TRBD2 matches at 8 bases. This CDR3 contains 17 residues. V lost 0 bases to trimming and J lost 0 bases; unmatched junction nucleotides: 5. Germline V lookup: CDR1 SGHRS, CDR2 YFSETQ. CDR3 nucleotides: TGCGCCAGCAGCTTGGAACCGAGCGGGAGCTCCTACAATGAGCAGTTCTTC. Protein sequence: CASSLEPSGSSYNEQFF.

The DNA for the CDR3 is TGTGCCAGCAGTGACAGGGGTCCTAGTATTGAAAAACTGTTTTTT. It encodes CASSDRGPSIEKLFF. V usage is TRBV6-1 and J usage is TRBJ1-4; perhaps TRBD1 as D (6 bases). CDR3 length: 15 residues. Trimming pared 3 bases from V and 7 bases from J, leaving 15 bases between. Germline CDR1 is MNHNS and CDR2 is SASEGT.

The chain joins TRBV19 to TRBJ2-1, with TRBD1 matching over 10 bases. This CDR3 spans 16 amino acids. With V trimmed by 5 bases and J by 7 bases, 11 bases remained unmatched. Looked up from germline, CDR1 is LNHDA and CDR2 is SQIVND (reference sequence). CDR3 nucleotides: TGTGCCAGTAGTGAAATGACAGGGGGCGCACAGAATGAGCAGTTCTTC. Residues: CASSEMTGGAQNEQFF.

By frequency in the sample, this clone is medium-sized (0.01 to 0.1%). The V call is TRBV4-1, the J call TRBJ1-5; D uncertain. Germline V CDR1 and CDR2: MGHRA, YSYEKL. The CDR3 runs 14 residues. Trimming shortened V by 2 bases and J by 7 bases, and 12 bases separated the two germline ends. CDR3 DNA: TGCGCCAGCAGCCAATTTAGCGTAGCCCAGCCCCAGCATTTT. Protein product: CASSQFSVAQPQHF.

This clone came up many times. The chain has TRBV7-8 and TRBJ2-5, with 9 bases lining up with TRBD1. The germline V gene encodes CDR1 SGHVS and CDR2 FQNEAQ. Trimming at V came to 6 bases and at J to 5 bases, leaving 10 bases not matched to a gene. The CDR3 sequence is 15 residues long. The CDR3 nucleotides are TGTGCCAGCAGATCCGGGACAGGGTCTGGGGAGACCCAGTACTTC. Its protein is CASRSGTGSGETQYF.